This T cell receptor beta chain was captured in a study of T cell clones after liver transplantation. At the level of the study: Liver transplant recipients had immunosuppression withdrawal attempted within 2 years.

Comments on this clone: The antigen remains unidentified.

Assay: immunoSEQ multiplex PCR; the TCRdb copy retains only in-frame clones and omits some. This table holds 15,000 or so clones, 85% to 95% found once. CDR3 size: 16 residues. CDR1 and CDR2 from the germline V gene are SGHTA and FQGNSA. V was pared by 1 base and J by 4 bases, with 6 bases of the junction left unmatched. Study-wide results and limits: Post-transplant time points were not standardized, so conclusions are preliminary. Graft donor-reactive T cells possibly entered the graft instead of undergoing deletion.

The chain carries TRBV7-2 and TRBJ2-1; 8 bases fit TRBD2. The sample was CD8+ T cells from blood, taken before liver transplant. The TCR comes from a human donor who received a liver transplant. The CDR3: CASSLDAGGSYNEQFF. As DNA, the CDR3 is TGTGCCAGCAGCTTAGATGCGGGAGGTTCGTACAATGAGCAGTTCTTC.